Presented here are 2 T cell receptor beta chains from one specimen sequenced in a study of cytomegalovirus exposure and HLA in healthy donors. PCR used 60 Vbeta primers and 13 Jbeta primers. TCRdb's table, derived via immunoSEQ multiplex PCR, lists solely in-frame clones and lacks some. Of some 160,000 clones listed, roughly 80% were seen once; the top ten hold 3.4%. The sample was PBMCs. The source of these receptors is a male donor in good health and CMV-seronegative.

V and J are TRBV21-1 and TRBJ1-1. TRBV21-1 is classified as a pseudogene. This CDR3 has 18 amino acids. CDR3 sequence: CASSTHTETQRGGTEAFF. As DNA, the CDR3 is TGTGCCAGCAGCACCCACACAGAAACTCAGCGGGGGGGCACTGAAGCTTTCTTT.

V gene TRBV7-9 combines with J gene TRBJ1-1, with unresolved D. Germline V CDR1 and CDR2: SEHNR, FQNEAQ (reference sequence). The CDR3 loop spans 17 amino acids. Trimming shortened V by 0 bases and J by 1 base, and 15 bases separated the two germline ends. This CDR3 reads CASSLAQNTNQNTEAFF. CDR3 coding DNA: TGTGCCAGCAGCTTAGCCCAAAACACTAACCAGAACACTGAAGCTTTCTTT. Full variable domain (missing parts from reference TRBV7-9 and TRBJ1-1): DTGVSQNPRHKITKRGQNVTFRCDPISEHNRLYWYRQTLGQGPEFLTYFQNEAQLEKSRLLSDRFSAERPKGSFSTLEIQRTEQGDSAMYLCASSLAQNTNQNTEAFFGQGTRLTVV.